These 25 T cell receptor beta chains were all obtained from the same sample, sequenced in a study of T-cell memory formation after mild COVID-19. TCRdb fed the 5' RACE reads into MiXCR, producing one record per CDR3 protein. The data show approximately 240,000 distinct CDR3 sequences, over 15% seen once. Specimen: PBMCs or a T cell subset sorted from them (not recorded which). Source of these receptors: a man between 18 and 29 years old who had mild COVID-19 (a few samples of this study predate the infection). Cell type and time point are not known.

This sequence joins TRBV7-8 and TRBJ2-7; TRBD2 aligns across 9 bases. The CDR3 is 15 residues long. Germline-derived CDR1 and CDR2 are SGHVS and FQNEAQ. Trimming cost V 1 base and J 2 bases; bases outside gene matches: 3. The CDR3 here is CASSLGPSGAYEQYV. The DNA of the CDR3 is TGTGCCAGCAGCTTAGGTCCTAGCGGGGCCTACGAGCAGTACGTC.

Concerning this clonotype: One end of the junction is discordant with germline, which a read error may explain. The chain is built from TRBV5-1 and TRBJ1-6, with 10 bases aligning to TRBD1. CDR3 size: 15 residues. In germline, CDR1 is SGHRS, CDR2 YFSETQ. The CDR3 nucleotides are TGCGCCAGCGGCTTGGAGGACAGGGGGTTATCGCCCCTCCACTTT. Protein product: CASGLEDRGLSPLHF.

The table lists this clonotype with a few counts. The chain couples TRBV7-9 to TRBJ1-2; 8 bases match TRBD1. Germline V gene data show CDR1 as SEHNR and CDR2 as FQNEAQ (reference sequence). Trimming cost V 1 base and J 0 bases; bases outside gene matches: 4. This CDR3 contains 16 residues. In nucleotides, the CDR3 is TGTGCCAGCAGCTTAGTTGACAGGGGACCTAACTATGGCTACACCTTC. It specifies CASSLVDRGPNYGYTF. Filled out from reference TRBV7-9 and TRBJ1-2, the complete variable domain reads DTGVSQNPRHKITKRGQNVTFRCDPISEHNRLYWYRQTLGQGPEFLTYFQNEAQLEKSRLLSDRFSAERPKGSFSTLEIQRTEQGDSAMYLCASSLVDRGPNYGYTFGSGTRLTVV.

This clonotype was seen at least ten times. The gene calls are TRBV7-9 and TRBJ2-2; 11 bases align to TRBD2. The CDR3 length is 15 residues. V trimming: 6 bases; J trimming: 4 bases; junction bases outside the gene matches: 4. Germline-derived CDR1 and CDR2 are SEHNR and FQNEAQ (reference sequence). CDR3 region: CASRPGLAGTGELFF. The CDR3 DNA reads as TGTGCCAGCAGACCTGGACTAGCGGGCACCGGGGAGCTGTTTTTT.

The chain joins TRBV28 to TRBJ1-2; D not certain. Germline V gives CDR1 MDHEN, CDR2 SYDVKM. The length of the CDR3 is 15 residues. V was cut by 5 bases and J by 3 bases, with 16 bases left in between. CDR3 sequence (DNA): TGTGCCAGCAGTGATCGTGCGCGGGTTTACTATGGCTACACCTTC. Its protein is CASSDRARVYYGYTF.

This clonotype has at least ten counts. This sequence joins TRBV7-8 and TRBJ1-6; 9 positions agree with TRBD1. From germline, CDR1 is SGHVS and CDR2 FQNEAQ. V trimming: 6 bases; J trimming: 1 base; junction bases outside the gene matches: 4. The CDR3 sequence is 16 residues long. The CDR3 is CASRGDRESYNSPLHF. DNA of the CDR3: TGTGCCAGCAGGGGGGACAGGGAGTCCTATAATTCACCCCTCCACTTT.

The genes are TRBV12-3 or TRBV12-4 and TRBJ2-2, with unresolved D. V dropped 1 base and J dropped 8 bases, with 8 bases sitting between them. This CDR3 has 13 residues. Here the CDR3 reads CASSLGHIGELFF. CDR3 coding DNA: TGTGCCAGCAGTTTAGGTCATATAGGGGAGCTGTTTTTT.

The chain has TRBV6-1 and TRBJ1-2; D uncertain. Germline V CDR1 and CDR2: MNHNS, SASEGT. The CDR3 is 13 amino acids. Trimming removed 3 bases from V and 3 bases from J, with 8 bases in between. The CDR3 is CASSDGQDYGYTF. The CDR3 DNA reads TGTGCCAGCAGTGACGGGCAGGACTATGGCTACACCTTC.

J is TRBJ2-5 and V is TRBV7-2; TRBD2 might be the D (5 bases). Between the trimmed V and J ends, which lost 5 bases and 5 bases, there was a span of 21 bases. The CDR3 sequence is 16 residues long. Germline V lookup: CDR1 SGHTA, CDR2 FQGNSA. CDR3 nucleotides: TGTGCCAGCAGCCACCGCCAACCGACCGGCGGGGAGACCCAGTACTTC. Translating it yields CASSHRQPTGGETQYF.

V and J are TRBV4-3 and TRBJ1-2; 8 nucleotides line up with TRBD1. Germline V CDR1 and CDR2: LGHNA, YSLEER. This CDR3 has 14 amino acids. J gave up 7 bases and V 1 base, and 5 bases lay outside the gene matches. In DNA form, the CDR3 reads TGCGCCAGCAGCCAAGCCGGGACAGGAATTGGCTACACCTTC. It codes for CASSQAGTGIGYTF.

In its sample, this clonotype was seen many times. This chain connects TRBV18 to TRBJ2-5; D unclear. Germline assignment: CDR1 KGHSH and CDR2 LQKENI. CDR3 length: 13 residues. Trimming stripped 6 bases from V and 1 base from J, with 9 bases between. The CDR3 coding sequence is TGTGCCAGCTCCCCCCAGTCCCAAGAGACCCAGTACTTC. As protein: CASSPQSQETQYF.

This clonotype was picked up many times. The CDR3 DNA reads TGTGCCATCAGACCGGGACAGGACAATGAAAAACTGTTTTTT. Translation gives CAIRPGQDNEKLFF. The chain is built from TRBV10-3 and TRBJ1-4; 8 bases are shared with TRBD1. Germline V gene lookup returns CDR1 ENHRY and CDR2 SYGVKD. This CDR3 comprises 14 residues. J gave up 5 bases and V 6 bases, and 5 bases lay outside the gene matches.

This clonotype was seen a few times. The chain links TRBV6-2 or TRBV6-3 to TRBJ2-1; D ambiguous. This CDR3 contains 12 residues. Germline V gene lookup returns CDR1 MNHEY and CDR2 SVGEGT. V gave up 4 bases and J gave up 8 bases, with 9 bases separating them. The CDR3 DNA sequence: TGTGCCAGCAGTTCCTTCAACGATGAGCAGTTCTTC. The encoded protein is CASSSFNDEQFF.

This clonotype showed up just a few times. The chain employs TRBV10-3 and TRBJ1-1; a weak D match, TRBD1 (5 bases). There are 12 residues in the CDR3. In germline, CDR1 is ENHRY, CDR2 SYGVKD. V shed 6 bases and J shed 7 bases, with 12 bases lying between them. The CDR3 region is CAIRRRDGEAFF. The CDR3 DNA reads TGTGCCATCAGGCGGAGGGACGGTGAAGCTTTCTTT.

This chain connects TRBV27 to TRBJ1-1, with TRBD1 matching over 8 bases. After removal of 1 base from V and 8 bases from J, the junction contained 6 bases not matched to a gene. Germline values: CDR1 MNHEY, CDR2 SMNVEV (reference sequence). CDR3 length: 14 residues. The CDR3 region has the DNA TGTGCCAGCAGTTTATGGGGACAGGACCCCGAAGCTTTCTTT. It is translated as CASSLWGQDPEAFF.

Ten or more counts support this clonotype. The chain combines TRBV5-1 with TRBJ2-7; 10 bases are shared with TRBD1. Germline loops: CDR1 SGHRS, CDR2 YFSETQ. The CDR3 contains 16 residues. Trimming at V came to 3 bases and at J to 2 bases, leaving 8 bases not matched to a gene. DNA of the CDR3: TGCGCCAGCAGCTCCACCCACGGACAGGGGGCCTACGAGCAGTACTTC. Residues: CASSSTHGQGAYEQYF.

The rearrangement links TRBV10-3 to TRBJ2-7, with no clear D. V was cut by 0 bases and J by 2 bases, with 8 bases left in between. Germline CDR1 reads ENHRY; CDR2 reads SYGVKD. CDR3 size: 14 residues. The CDR3 loop is CAISESGRTYEQYF. DNA of the CDR3: TGTGCCATCAGTGAGTCGGGCAGAACCTACGAGCAGTACTTC.

This clonotype was seen a few times. The V call is TRBV7-6, the J call TRBJ2-1; 7 bases line up with TRBD1. J gave up 6 bases and V 2 bases, and 4 bases lay outside the gene matches. CDR1 SGHVS and CDR2 FNYEAQ come from the germline V gene. The CDR3 length is 14 residues. The CDR3 is CASSLRGPGNEQFF. CDR3 bases: TGTGCCAGCAGCTTAAGGGGGCCCGGCAATGAGCAGTTCTTC.

The chain couples TRBV20-1 to TRBJ1-6, with a possible D match to TRBD1 (6 bases). The germline V gene encodes CDR1 DFQATT and CDR2 SNEGSKA (reference sequence). Trimming removed 0 bases at V and 6 bases at J, with 15 bases between. The CDR3 loop spans 16 amino acids. The CDR3 DNA sequence: TGCAGTGCTAGAGATCTTCGCAGGGGTAGTAATTCACCCCTCCACTTT. Protein: CSARDLRRGSNSPLHF.

This clonotype was seen once. This may stem from a read error, because a much larger clone lies one nucleotide away. V usage is TRBV5-1 and J usage is TRBJ1-2; 9 nucleotides line up with TRBD1. The CDR3 loop spans 13 amino acids. CDR1 and CDR2 (germline): SGHRS, YFSETQ. CDR3 loop: CVSRPGNRGPFHF. In DNA, the CDR3 is TGCGTCAGCAGGCCTGGAAACAGGGGGCCCTTCCACTTC.

This clonotype was detected a few times. The chain employs TRBV7-2 and TRBJ1-4; 7 nucleotides match TRBD1. The V and J ends lost 3 bases and 0 bases, in that order; junction bases with no gene match: 4. The V gene's germline CDR1 is SGHTA and CDR2 FQGNSA. This CDR3 has 16 amino acids. The CDR3 coding sequence is TGTGCCAGCAGCTTGGGACAGTTTGCAACTAATGAAAAACTGTTTTTT. It codes for CASSLGQFATNEKLFF.

This clonotype was found many times. The CDR3, as DNA: TGTGCCAGCAGTTACTCGCAGGGAACAGATACGCAGTATTTT. Amino acids: CASSYSQGTDTQYF. The chain is built from TRBV6-5 and TRBJ2-3; possibly TRBD1 for D (5 bases). Deletions cut 0 bases from V and 3 bases from J, with 7 bases between. CDR1 and CDR2 from the germline V gene are MNHEY and SVGAGI. This CDR3 has 14 residues.

The V gene is TRBV5-1, the J gene TRBJ1-1, with D maybe TRBD1 (5 bases). V lost 1 base to trimming and J lost 10 bases, with 8 bases between them. The CDR3 contains 11 residues. Per germline, CDR1 SGHRS and CDR2 YFSETQ. The CDR3 DNA follows: TGCGCCAGCAGCTTGATGGGACGAGCTTTCTTT. This sequence encodes CASSLMGRAFF.

This clonotype was picked up many times. This chain uses TRBV12-3 or TRBV12-4 with TRBJ2-5; no reliable D call. The CDR3 totals 11 residues. Trimming removed 2 bases from V and 5 bases from J, with 3 bases in between. CDR3 loop: CASSLYETQYF. DNA of the CDR3: TGTGCCAGCAGTTTATACGAGACCCAGTACTTC.

The chain is built from TRBV5-5 and TRBJ1-1, with D maybe TRBD1 (5 bases). Trimming left V 4 bases short and J 2 bases short, with 15 bases between. Per the germline V gene, CDR1 is SGHKS and CDR2 is YYEKEE (reference sequence). The CDR3 extends over 15 amino acids. The CDR3 reads CASSRLGAVNTEAFF. Written as DNA, the CDR3 is TGTGCCAGCAGCCGGTTAGGGGCGGTCAACACTGAAGCTTTCTTT.